The present T cell receptor beta chain was sequenced within a study of cytomegalovirus exposure and HLA in healthy donors. Study-wide points: Most CMV-associated TCR beta chains appeared HLA-restricted in a later analysis. TCR beta chain V- and J-gene trimming was linked, in a later analysis, to a missense variant in DCLRE1C.

PCR used 60 Vbeta primers and 13 Jbeta primers. Source study methods: Later, roughly 80 million unique TCR beta chains were counted in an analysis, and approximately 10 million of them were shared. The data were produced by immunoSEQ multiplex PCR, yet TCRdb's version contains in-frame clones alone and is incomplete. The V and J calls and clone size were taken over from that table, and D and trimming were inferred from the DNA. This sample has 100,000 to 120,000 clones; 60% to 80% occur once, and the top ten carry roughly 8.6%. There are 15 residues in the CDR3. The germline gives CDR1 LNHDA, CDR2 SQIVND (reference sequence). The ends lost 6 bases at V and 0 bases at J; junction bases unmatched: 5. Note on this clone: As yet, its antigen is unknown.

The genes are TRBV19 and TRBJ2-3, with 8 bases matching TRBD2. The clonotype was recovered from a middle-aged woman in good health and CMV-seropositive. The sample was PBMCs. CDR3 amino acids: CASSPLAESTDTQYF. CDR3 sequence (DNA): TGTGCCAGTAGCCCACTAGCGGAGAGCACAGATACGCAGTATTTT.